The clone carrying this T cell receptor (beta chain) was counted ten times or more. The V end was cut by 7 bases, the J end by 0 bases, with 13 bases between. Germline assignment: CDR1 WSHSY and CDR2 SAAADI. CDR3 size: 16 residues. MiXCR, run by TCRdb on the 5' RACE reads, gives a single entry per CDR3 protein. This sample has some 20,000 distinct CDR3 sequences, with about 15% found just once. This entry is derived from a study of neurological immune-mediated disorders. This sequence joins TRBV10-2 and TRBJ2-6; the D gene is possibly TRBD1 (6 bases). The sequencing sample was made of CD4+ T cells from blood. This clonotype was sampled from a woman between 55 and 75 years old with HTLV-1-associated myelopathy (HAM/TSP). CDR3 protein: CASTTGWSSGANVLTF. CDR3 bases: TGCGCCAGCACTACAGGGTGGTCCTCTGGGGCCAACGTCCTGACTTTC.